The 8 T cell receptor beta chains below come from one sample, sequenced in a study of blood T cell repertoires in COVID-19. Sequenced by immunoSEQ multiplex PCR; TCRdb stores in-frame clones only, minus some. The top ten clones hold more than 8% of a sample with over 45,000 clones, about nine tenths of them seen once. Material: peripheral blood. The origin of the receptors is a man aged 55-75 years with active COVID-19.

The chain combines TRBV7-6 with TRBJ2-1; TRBD2 matches at 8 bases. CDR1 is SGHVS and CDR2 is FNYEAQ in the germline V gene. The ends lost 4 bases at V and 5 bases at J; junction bases unmatched: 7. The CDR3 contains 15 residues. CDR3 residues: CASSYGTRTDNEQFF. CDR3 DNA sequence: TGTGCCAGCAGCTACGGGACTAGGACGGACAATGAGCAGTTCTTC.

A few counts support this clone. The J gene is TRBJ1-2, the V gene TRBV4-1, with TRBD1 matching 8 bases. CDR1 is MGHRA, CDR2 YSYEKL, per germline. The CDR3 contains 16 residues. J gave up 6 bases and V 0 bases, and 9 bases lay outside the gene matches. CDR3 protein: CASSQDWTGLFNGYTF. The CDR3 nucleotides are TGCGCCAGCAGCCAAGACTGGACAGGGCTCTTTAATGGCTACACCTTC.

This rearrangement joins TRBV5-1 to TRBJ2-1, with 11 bases matching TRBD2. V was pared by 0 bases and J by 6 bases, with 5 bases of the junction left unmatched. The germline V gene encodes CDR1 SGHRS and CDR2 YFSETQ. The CDR3 covers 16 residues. The CDR3: CASSLGLAGPFNEQFF. The CDR3 DNA sequence: TGCGCCAGCAGCTTGGGACTAGCGGGGCCCTTCAATGAGCAGTTCTTC. The full variable domain, with the rest looked up from reference TRBV5-1 and TRBJ2-1, is KAGVTQTPRYLIKTRGQQVTLSCSPISGHRSVSWYQQTPGQGLQFLFEYFSETQRNKGNFPGRFSGRQFSNSRSEMNVSTLELGDSALYLCASSLGLAGPFNEQFFGPGTRLTVL.

This clone appeared once. This sequence joins TRBV15 and TRBJ2-5; D is possibly TRBD1 (5 bases). CDR1 LNHNV and CDR2 YYDKDF come from the germline V gene (reference sequence). Trimming removed 4 bases at V and 4 bases at J, with 19 bases between. This CDR3 is built from 16 residues. In nucleotides, the CDR3 is TGTGCCACCAGCAATCGCAGGGTTGTGGGGCGAGAGACCCAGTACTTC. It yields the protein CATSNRRVVGRETQYF.

The chain has TRBV11-2 and TRBJ1-1, with D maybe TRBD1 (6 bases). The CDR3 totals 15 residues. V lost 3 bases, J lost 4 bases, and 15 bases lay in between. In germline, CDR1 is SGHAT, CDR2 FQNNGV. The CDR3 DNA reads TGTGCCAGCAGCTTTCGATTCGGGGGGCTCACTGAAGCTTTCTTT. As protein: CASSFRFGGLTEAFF.

This clone appeared once. The rearrangement links TRBV19 to TRBJ2-4; 8 positions match TRBD2. The CDR3 runs to 16 residues. From germline, CDR1 is LNHDA and CDR2 SQIVND (reference sequence). Trimming cost V 6 bases and J 1 base; bases outside gene matches: 8. CDR3 in DNA: TGTGCCAGTAGGTCGGGAGGGAGGGCTGCCAAAAACATTCAGTACTTC. Amino acids: CASRSGGRAAKNIQYF.

The J gene is TRBJ2-5, the V gene TRBV6-6; D is possibly TRBD1 (6 bases). V was cut by 5 bases and J by 2 bases, with 12 bases left in between. The CDR3 totals 14 residues. Germline CDR1 and CDR2: MNHNY and SVGAGI (reference sequence). Here the CDR3 DNA reads TGTGCCAGCAGTAAACCACAGGGTCAAGAGACCCAGTACTTC. Translating gives CASSKPQGQETQYF.

The chain has TRBV4-1 and TRBJ2-2, with 12 bases that match TRBD2. The germline V gene has CDR1 MGHRA and CDR2 YSYEKL. Losses at the gene ends were 1 base for V and 5 bases for J; bases not matched to a gene: 11. The CDR3 runs 19 residues. This CDR3 is CASSQGSLAGGPRTGELFF. DNA for the CDR3: TGCGCCAGCAGCCAAGGCAGCCTAGCGGGAGGGCCGAGGACCGGGGAGCTGTTTTTT.